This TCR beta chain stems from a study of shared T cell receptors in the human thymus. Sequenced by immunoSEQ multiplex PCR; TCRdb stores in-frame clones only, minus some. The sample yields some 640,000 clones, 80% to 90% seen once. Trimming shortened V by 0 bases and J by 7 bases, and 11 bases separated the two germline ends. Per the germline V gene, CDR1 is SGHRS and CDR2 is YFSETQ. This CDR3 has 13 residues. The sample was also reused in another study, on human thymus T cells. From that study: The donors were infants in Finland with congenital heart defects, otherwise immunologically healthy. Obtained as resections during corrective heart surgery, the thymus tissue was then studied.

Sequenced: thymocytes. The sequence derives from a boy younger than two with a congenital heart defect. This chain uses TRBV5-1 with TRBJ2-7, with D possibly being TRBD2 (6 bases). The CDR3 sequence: CASSLVGTWEQYF. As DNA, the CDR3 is TGCGCCAGCAGCTTGGTAGGGACTTGGGAGCAGTACTTC.